The present T cell receptor (beta chain) was sequenced within a study of blood T cell repertoires in COVID-19. At the level of the study: Sites across the United States, Italy and Spain contributed samples from acute and convalescent COVID-19. The cDNA or gDNA used as material had been derived from T cells, B-cell-depleted T cells, or PBMCs.

Trimming cost V 5 bases and J 7 bases, with 14 bases left between them. Germline V gene sequence: CDR1 LGHNA, CDR2 YSLEER. CDR3 length: 13 amino acids. In the authors' methods: How many nucleated cells were present was estimated from reference gene primer amplification. The repertoire was sequenced with immunoSEQ multiplex PCR; TCRdb's copy has only in-frame clones and lacks some. V, J and clone size reflect that table, while D and trimming were determined from the DNA. Seen here are some 83,000 clones, about 84% observed once, and the top ten hold 8%. This receptor was obtained from a man between 45 and 60 years old with active COVID-19. The chain links TRBV4-3 to TRBJ1-1, with a tentative D call TRBD1 (5 bases). The sequenced sample consisted of peripheral blood. The chain's CDR3 is CASSRKEGFEAFF. The CDR3 region has the DNA TGCGCCAGCAGCAGGAAGGAGGGGTTTGAAGCTTTCTTT.